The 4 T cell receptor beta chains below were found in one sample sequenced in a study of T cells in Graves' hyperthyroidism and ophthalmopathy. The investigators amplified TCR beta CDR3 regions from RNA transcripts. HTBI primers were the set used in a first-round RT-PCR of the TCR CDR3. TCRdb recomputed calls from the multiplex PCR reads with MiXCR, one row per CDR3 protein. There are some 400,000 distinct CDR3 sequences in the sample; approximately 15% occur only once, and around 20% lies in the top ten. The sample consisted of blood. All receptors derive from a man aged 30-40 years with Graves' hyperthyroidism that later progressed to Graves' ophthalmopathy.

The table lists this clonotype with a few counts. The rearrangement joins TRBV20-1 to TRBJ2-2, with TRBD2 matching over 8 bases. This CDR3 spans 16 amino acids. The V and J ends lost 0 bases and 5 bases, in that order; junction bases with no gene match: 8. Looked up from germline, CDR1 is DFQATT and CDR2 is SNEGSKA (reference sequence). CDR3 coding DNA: TGCAGTGCTAGAGATCGGGAGCGGGGGAATACCGGGGAGCTGTTTTTT. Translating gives CSARDRERGNTGELFF.

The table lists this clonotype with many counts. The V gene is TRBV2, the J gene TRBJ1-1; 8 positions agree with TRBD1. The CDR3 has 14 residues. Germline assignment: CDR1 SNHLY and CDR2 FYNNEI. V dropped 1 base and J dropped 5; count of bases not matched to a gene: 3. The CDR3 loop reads CASSEDRGLTEAFF. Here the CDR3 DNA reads TGTGCCAGCAGTGAAGACAGGGGGTTGACTGAAGCTTTCTTT.

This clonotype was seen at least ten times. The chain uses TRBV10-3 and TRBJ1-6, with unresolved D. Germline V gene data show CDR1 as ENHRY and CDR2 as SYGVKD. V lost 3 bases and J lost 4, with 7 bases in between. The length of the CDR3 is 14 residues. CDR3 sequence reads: CAISDVQYNSPLHF. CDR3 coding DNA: TGTGCCATCAGTGACGTGCAGTATAATTCACCCCTCCACTTT.

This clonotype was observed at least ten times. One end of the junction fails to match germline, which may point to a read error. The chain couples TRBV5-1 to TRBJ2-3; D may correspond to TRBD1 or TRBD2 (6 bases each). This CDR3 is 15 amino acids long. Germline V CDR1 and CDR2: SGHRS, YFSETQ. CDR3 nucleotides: TGTGCCAGCAGCTTAGGAGGGGGAGGCACAGATACGCAGTATTTT. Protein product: CASSLGGGGTDTQYF.